These 7 T cell receptor beta chains were all obtained from the same sample, sequenced in a study of cytotoxic CD8 clonotypes in ibrutinib-treated CLL. Measured with immunoSEQ multiplex PCR; TCRdb has only the in-frame clones, and not every one. The sample has some 350,000 clones; about 64% are singletons. The source was PBMCs, collected after 36 months of ibrutinib treatment. The receptor source for this set is a human donor with chronic lymphocytic leukemia.

The genes are TRBV7-6 and TRBJ1-2; no reliable D call. The CDR3 is 12 amino acids. V lost 1 base and J lost 7, with 7 bases in between. Germline V lookup: CDR1 SGHVS, CDR2 FNYEAQ. DNA of the CDR3: TGTGCCAGCAGCTTAGGCCCCTCTGGCTACACCTTC. It translates to CASSLGPSGYTF.

The chain has TRBV28 and TRBJ1-2; D gene ambiguous. The V gene lost 5 bases and the J gene lost 1 base, with 5 bases spanning the gap. Germline assignment: CDR1 MDHEN and CDR2 SYDVKM. The CDR3 has 12 residues. The CDR3 sequence: CASSPGNYGYTF. DNA of the CDR3: TGTGCCAGCAGTCCGGGTAACTATGGCTACACCTTC.

The rearrangement uses TRBV27 and TRBJ2-3; the match to TRBD2 covers 9 bases. This CDR3 is built from 16 residues. Losses at the gene ends were 2 bases for V and 4 bases for J; bases not matched to a gene: 7. Germline V gives CDR1 MNHEY, CDR2 SMNVEV (reference sequence). The CDR3 nucleotides are TGTGCCAGCAGTTTAGCGGGGGGGCCTTTCGCAGATACGCAGTATTTT. This gives the protein CASSLAGGPFADTQYF.

The J gene is TRBJ2-1, the V gene TRBV4-2, with 10 nucleotides matching TRBD2. The V and J ends lost 0 bases and 7 bases, in that order; junction bases with no gene match: 6. The CDR3 extends over 16 amino acids. Germline V gene sequence: CDR1 LGHNA, CDR2 YNFKEQ. The CDR3 DNA follows: TGTGCCAGCAGCCAAGAGGAGCGGGGGGGCCGAAATGAGCAGTTCTTC. This gives the protein CASSQEERGGRNEQFF.

The chain couples TRBV7-3 to TRBJ2-1, with 7 nucleotides matching TRBD2. Per germline, CDR1 SGHTA and CDR2 FQGTGA. The trim removed 4 bases at V and 3 bases at J, leaving 6 bases unmatched. The length of the CDR3 is 15 residues. CDR3 sequence (DNA): TGTGCCAGCAGCTCTGAAGCGGGGCTCTACAATGAGCAGTTCTTC. Translation: CASSSEAGLYNEQFF. The full variable domain, completed using reference TRBV7-3 and TRBJ2-1, is GAGVSQTPSNKVTEKGKYVELRCDPISGHTALYWYRQSLGQGPEFLIYFQGTGAADDSGLPNDRFFAVRPEGSVSTLKIQRTERGDSAVYLCASSSEAGLYNEQFFGPGTRLTVL.

This chain uses TRBV18 with TRBJ2-1; D gene uncertain. CDR1 KGHSH and CDR2 LQKENI come from the germline V gene. The length of the CDR3 is 15 residues. Trimming took 3 bases from V and 2 from J, leaving 11 bases between them. CDR3 bases: TGTGCCAGCTCACCTTTCCAGACGACCTACAATGAGCAGTTCTTC. This translates into CASSPFQTTYNEQFF.

The chain is built from TRBV6-1 and TRBJ1-5; D remains unclear. From germline, CDR1 is MNHNS and CDR2 SASEGT. The germline V and J ends were trimmed by 8 bases and 4 bases, with 15 bases remaining between them. The CDR3 has 14 residues. The DNA for the CDR3 is TGTGCCAGCGGGCGGGGTAGCACGAATCAGCCCCAGCATTTT. Its translation is CASGRGSTNQPQHF.